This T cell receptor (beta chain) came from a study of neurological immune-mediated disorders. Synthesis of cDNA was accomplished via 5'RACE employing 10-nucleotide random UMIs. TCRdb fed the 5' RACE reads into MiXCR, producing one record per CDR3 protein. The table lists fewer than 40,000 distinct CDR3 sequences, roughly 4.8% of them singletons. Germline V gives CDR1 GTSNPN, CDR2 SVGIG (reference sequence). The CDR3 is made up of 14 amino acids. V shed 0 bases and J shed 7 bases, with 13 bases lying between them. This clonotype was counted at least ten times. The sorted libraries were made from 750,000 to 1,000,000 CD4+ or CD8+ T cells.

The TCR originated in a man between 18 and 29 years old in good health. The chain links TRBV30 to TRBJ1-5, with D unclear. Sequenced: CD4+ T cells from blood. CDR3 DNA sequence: TGTGCCTGGAGTGTACTGGGGTCAGGCCAGCCCCAGCATTTT. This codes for CAWSVLGSGQPQHF.